This TCR beta chain was profiled in a study of beta chain features in type 1 diabetes. Study-level results: For Type 1 diabetes patients, all four CD4+ subsets carried TCRB CDR3s that were moderately but significantly shorter.

This clone was detected many times. The target antigen is unknown. Expressed TCRB transcripts got sequenced, as all isolated RNA was reverse transcribed. Clones were sequenced by immunoSEQ multiplex PCR, and TCRdb holds only the in-frame ones, with some missing. Of 100,000 to 150,000 clones listed, roughly 15% are singletons. V lost 5 bases to trimming and J lost 0 bases, with 4 bases between them. Germline values: CDR1 SEHNR, CDR2 FQNEAQ (reference sequence). The length of the CDR3 is 12 residues. Sequenced sample: central memory CD4+ T cells from blood. This sequence joins TRBV7-9 and TRBJ2-5; D is unclear. The TCR sequence derives from a man between 25 and 39 years old with type 1 diabetes. CDR3 DNA: TGTGCCAGCAGCCCTGACCAAGAGACCCAGTACTTC. Protein sequence: CASSPDQETQYF.